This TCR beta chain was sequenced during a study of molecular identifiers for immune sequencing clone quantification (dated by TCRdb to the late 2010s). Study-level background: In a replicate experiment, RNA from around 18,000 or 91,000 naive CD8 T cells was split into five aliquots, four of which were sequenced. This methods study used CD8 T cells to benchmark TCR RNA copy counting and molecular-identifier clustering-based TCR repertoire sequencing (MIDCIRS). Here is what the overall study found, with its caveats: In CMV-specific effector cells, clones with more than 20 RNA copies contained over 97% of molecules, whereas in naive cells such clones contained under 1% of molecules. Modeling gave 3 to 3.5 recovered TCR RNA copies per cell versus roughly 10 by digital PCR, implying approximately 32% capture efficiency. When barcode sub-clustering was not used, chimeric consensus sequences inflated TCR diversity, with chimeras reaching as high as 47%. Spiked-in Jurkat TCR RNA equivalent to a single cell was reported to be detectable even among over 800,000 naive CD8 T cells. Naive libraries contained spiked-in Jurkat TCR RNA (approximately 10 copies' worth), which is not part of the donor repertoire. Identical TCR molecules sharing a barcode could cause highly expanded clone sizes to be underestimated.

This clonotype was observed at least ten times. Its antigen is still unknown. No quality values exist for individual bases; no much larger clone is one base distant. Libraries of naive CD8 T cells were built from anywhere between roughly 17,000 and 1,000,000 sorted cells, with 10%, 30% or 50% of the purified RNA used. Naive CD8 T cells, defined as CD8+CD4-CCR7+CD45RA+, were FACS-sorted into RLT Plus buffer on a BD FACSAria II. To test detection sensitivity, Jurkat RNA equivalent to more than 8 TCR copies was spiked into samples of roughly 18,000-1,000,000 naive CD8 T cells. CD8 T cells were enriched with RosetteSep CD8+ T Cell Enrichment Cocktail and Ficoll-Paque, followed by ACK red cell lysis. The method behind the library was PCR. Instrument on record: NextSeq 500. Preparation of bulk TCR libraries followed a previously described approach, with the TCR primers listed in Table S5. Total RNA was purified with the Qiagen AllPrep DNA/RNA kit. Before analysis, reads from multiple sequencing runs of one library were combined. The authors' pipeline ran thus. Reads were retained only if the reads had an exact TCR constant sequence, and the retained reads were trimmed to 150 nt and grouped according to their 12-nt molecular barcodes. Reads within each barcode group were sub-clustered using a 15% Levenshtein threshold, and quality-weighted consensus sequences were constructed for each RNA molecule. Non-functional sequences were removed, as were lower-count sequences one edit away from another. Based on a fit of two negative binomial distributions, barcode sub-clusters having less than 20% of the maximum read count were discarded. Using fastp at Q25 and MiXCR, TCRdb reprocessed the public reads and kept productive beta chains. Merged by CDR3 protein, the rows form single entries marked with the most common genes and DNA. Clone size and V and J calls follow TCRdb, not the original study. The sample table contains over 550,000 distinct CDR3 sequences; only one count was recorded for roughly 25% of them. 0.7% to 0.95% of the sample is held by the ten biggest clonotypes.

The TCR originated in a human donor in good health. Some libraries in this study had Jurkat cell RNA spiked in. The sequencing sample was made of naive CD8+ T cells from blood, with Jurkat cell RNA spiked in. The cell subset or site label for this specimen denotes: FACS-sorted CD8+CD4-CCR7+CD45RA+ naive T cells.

At the DNA level, the sequence is TGTGCCAGCAGCTTAGTAGCGGATGTCACAGATACGCAGTATTTT. This encodes CASSLVADVTDTQYF. The V gene is TRBV7-9 and the J gene is TRBJ2-3, and TRBD2 may be the D gene, going by 6 matching bases. The CDR3 numbers 15 residues from cysteine through phenylalanine. Only the CDR3 part of the read is kept: 45 bases, read in frame from the first base. The junction carries 10 bases between V and J, which are trimmed by 1 base and 2 bases respectively. CDR1 SEHNR and CDR2 FQNEAQ are derived from the germline V gene (reference sequence).